Below, 28 T cell receptor beta chains from the same sample are listed, as sequenced in a study of T-cell memory formation after mild COVID-19. TCRdb passed the 5' RACE reads through MiXCR, listing each CDR3 protein once. The data contain about 150,000 distinct CDR3 sequences, roughly 28% of them singletons. The sequenced sample was PBMCs or a T cell subset sorted from them (not recorded which). Every receptor here comes from an adult woman who had mild COVID-19 (a few samples of this study predate the infection). Cell type and time point are not known.

The chain is built from TRBV7-3 and TRBJ2-1; unclear D gene. The CDR3 has 13 amino acids. Per the germline V gene, CDR1 is SGHTA and CDR2 is FQGTGA. V was shortened by 5 bases and J by 5 bases, with 10 bases between the two germline ends. CDR3 sequence: CASSMTNNNEQFF. The CDR3 DNA is TGTGCCAGCAGCATGACAAACAACAATGAGCAGTTCTTC.

This clonotype was seen more than once but under ten times. J is TRBJ2-1 and V is TRBV10-3; 9 nucleotides match TRBD1. Germline trimming cut 2 bases from V and 10 bases from J; bases unmatched to any gene: 6. Germline CDR1 and CDR2: ENHRY and SYGVKD. CDR3 length: 14 residues. CDR3 DNA: TGTGCCATCAGTGAGGACAGGGGGGTTATAGAGCAGTTCTTC. Protein product: CAISEDRGVIEQFF.

The rearrangement links TRBV9 to TRBJ2-3, with TRBD2 identical over 14 bases. CDR1 is SGDLS and CDR2 is YYNGEE in the germline V gene. There are 15 residues in the CDR3. Trimming cost V 2 bases and J 8 bases; bases outside gene matches: 4. The CDR3 here is CASSVGTSGSGTQYF. The CDR3, as DNA: TGTGCCAGCAGCGTCGGGACTAGCGGGAGTGGTACGCAGTATTTT.

For the CDR3, the DNA is TGTGCCAGCAGCCCCACCGGAGGGGGAGTTTCCGAGCAGTACTTC. Encoded protein: CASSPTGGGVSEQYF. The chain combines TRBV6-2 or TRBV6-3 with TRBJ2-7; D is tentatively TRBD1 or TRBD2 (6 bases each). The germline V gene encodes CDR1 MNHEY and CDR2 SVGEGT. V shed 6 bases and J shed 6 bases, with 21 bases lying between them. This CDR3 comprises 15 residues.

V usage is TRBV19 and J usage is TRBJ2-7; 9 nucleotides line up with TRBD1. This CDR3 has 15 amino acids. Trimming at V came to 5 bases and at J to 6 bases, leaving 11 bases not matched to a gene. CDR1 LNHDA and CDR2 SQIVND come from the germline V gene (reference sequence). CDR3 nucleotide sequence: TGTGCCAGTAGTGCCGACAGGGGGTTGAGCTCCGAGCAGTACTTC. Translated: CASSADRGLSSEQYF.

This clonotype showed up just a few times. V is TRBV27 and J is TRBJ1-5; D is unclear. Trimming removed 6 bases from V and 7 bases from J, with 10 bases in between. The germline gives CDR1 MNHEY, CDR2 SMNVEV (reference sequence). There are 12 residues in the CDR3. DNA for the CDR3: TGTGCCAGCAGACTCTCCGGACAGCCCCAGCATTTT. Its translation is CASRLSGQPQHF.

The rearrangement links TRBV24-1 to TRBJ2-3, with TRBD2 identical over 8 bases. With V trimmed by 4 bases and J by 5 bases, 10 bases remained unmatched. The CDR3 has 16 residues. CDR1 is KGHDR and CDR2 is SFDVKD in the germline V gene. This CDR3 is CATSDPGTREEDTQYF. The CDR3 DNA reads TGTGCCACCAGTGACCCCGGGACTAGAGAAGAAGATACGCAGTATTTT.

V and J are TRBV4-1 and TRBJ2-5, with 9 bases matching TRBD2. CDR3 length: 16 residues. With 4 bases clipped from V and 4 bases from J, the junction kept 10 bases outside the gene matches. CDR1 MGHRA and CDR2 YSYEKL come from the germline V gene. The CDR3 reads CASSPTSGGLGETQYF. The CDR3 DNA follows: TGCGCCAGCAGCCCTACGAGCGGGGGGCTGGGAGAGACCCAGTACTTC.

The chain carries TRBV7-9 and TRBJ2-1, with a tentative D call TRBD1 (5 bases). The CDR3 covers 13 residues. Between the trimmed V and J ends, which lost 5 bases and 5 bases, there was a span of 10 bases. CDR1 SEHNR and CDR2 FQNEAQ come from the germline V gene (reference sequence). The CDR3 nucleotides read TGTGCCAGCAGCGACAGTAGTAACAATGAGCAGTTCTTC. Residues: CASSDSSNNEQFF.

V is TRBV6-1 and J is TRBJ1-3; D remains unclear. The CDR3 sequence is 16 residues long. Germline V lookup: CDR1 MNHNS, CDR2 SASEGT. V lost 1 base and J lost 4, with 14 bases in between. The CDR3 region is CASSEGHRGKGNTIYF. CDR3 DNA sequence: TGTGCCAGCAGTGAAGGTCATCGAGGGAAAGGAAACACCATATATTTT.

The rearrangement links TRBV6-6 to TRBJ1-2; no clear D gene. The CDR3 runs to 12 residues. Germline assignment: CDR1 MNHNY and CDR2 SVGAGI (reference sequence). Trimming left V 2 bases short and J 7 bases short, with 8 bases between. CDR3 protein: CASSYRVVGYTF. The CDR3 DNA reads TGTGCCAGCAGTTACAGGGTCGTTGGCTACACCTTC.

The genes are TRBV5-1 and TRBJ2-7; TRBD1 is a possible D gene (6 bases). This CDR3 region has 13 residues. The V gene lost 4 bases and the J gene lost 2 bases, with 10 bases spanning the gap. CDR1 is SGHRS and CDR2 is YFSETQ in the germline V gene. CDR3 loop: CASSVDSAYEQYF. CDR3 sequence (DNA): TGCGCCAGCAGCGTGGACAGCGCCTACGAGCAGTACTTC.

This clonotype appeared a few times. V gene TRBV5-8 combines with J gene TRBJ1-2; perhaps TRBD1 as D (5 bases). V lost 4 bases and J lost 0, with 13 bases in between. The CDR3 spans 15 residues. Germline V CDR1 and CDR2: SGHTS, YDEGEE. CDR3 in amino acids: CASSLEGTSNYGYTF. In DNA, the CDR3 is TGTGCCAGCAGCCTCGAGGGGACTTCTAACTATGGCTACACCTTC.

This clonotype was observed a few times. V usage is TRBV12-3 or TRBV12-4 and J usage is TRBJ2-1; unclear D gene. Trimming removed 1 base from V and 5 bases from J, with 9 bases in between. This CDR3 has 14 residues. CDR3: CASSLVGRHNEQFF. The CDR3 DNA is TGTGCCAGCAGTTTAGTTGGAAGACACAATGAGCAGTTCTTC.

This rearrangement joins TRBV11-2 to TRBJ2-1; 9 positions agree with TRBD2. Germline loops: CDR1 SGHAT, CDR2 FQNNGV. The length of the CDR3 is 16 residues. Germline trimming cut 1 base from V and 4 bases from J; bases unmatched to any gene: 5. CDR3 in amino acids: CASSLVASGVYNEQFF. The CDR3 DNA reads TGTGCCAGCAGCTTAGTCGCTAGCGGGGTATACAATGAGCAGTTCTTC. The variable domain in full, with the rest retrieved from reference TRBV11-2 and TRBJ2-1, is EAGVAQSPRYKIIEKRQSVAFWCNPISGHATLYWYQQILGQGPKLLIQFQNNGVVDDSQLPKDRFSAERLKGVDSTLKIQPAKLEDSAVYLCASSLVASGVYNEQFFGPGTRLTVL.

The V call is TRBV7-3, the J call TRBJ1-6; D is undetermined. Trimming removed 1 base at V and 9 bases at J, with 10 bases between. Germline CDR1 is SGHTA and CDR2 is FQGTGA. CDR3 length: 14 residues. For the CDR3, the DNA is TGTGCCAGCAGCTTAATGGAAACCGGTTCACCCCTCCACTTT. It translates to CASSLMETGSPLHF. Full variable domain (rest looked up from reference TRBV7-3 and TRBJ1-6): GAGVSQTPSNKVTEKGKYVELRCDPISGHTALYWYRQSLGQGPEFLIYFQGTGAADDSGLPNDRFFAVRPEGSVSTLKIQRTERGDSAVYLCASSLMETGSPLHFGNGTRLTVT.

The chain has TRBV29-1 and TRBJ1-1; the D is unclear. Germline CDR1 SQVTM, CDR2 ANQGSEA. The V and J ends lost 3 bases and 5 bases respectively, with 7 bases between them. The CDR3 consists of 11 residues. The CDR3 bases are TGCAGCGTTGACTTTGGAACTGAAGCTTTCTTT. Its protein is CSVDFGTEAFF. Full variable domain (remainder filled in from reference TRBV29-1 and TRBJ1-1): SAVISQKPSRDICQRGTSLTIQCQVDSQVTMMFWYRQQPGQSLTLIATANQGSEATYESGFVIDKFPISRPNLTFSTLTVSNMSPEDSSIYLCSVDFGTEAFFGQGTRLTVV.

This rearrangement joins TRBV7-2 to TRBJ1-1, with D possibly matching TRBD1 (5 bases). Germline lookup yields CDR1 SGHTA and CDR2 FQGNSA. Trimming took 4 bases from V and 5 from J, leaving 20 bases between them. This CDR3 comprises 16 residues. For the CDR3, the DNA is TGTGCCAGCAGCTCCGTCGCCGGACTGGGGGGGACTGAAGCTTTCTTT. Encoded protein: CASSSVAGLGGTEAFF.

This clonotype was seen a few times. This chain uses TRBV5-8 with TRBJ2-1; TRBD2 matches 8 bases. CDR1 is SGHTS, CDR2 YDEGEE, per germline. With 0 bases clipped from V and 8 bases from J, the junction kept 7 bases outside the gene matches. This CDR3 has 15 residues. In nucleotides, the CDR3 is TGTGCCAGCAGCTTGGTTGTTCGGGGGGGCGATGAGCAGTTCTTC. Its translation: CASSLVVRGGDEQFF.

The V and J genes are TRBV7-6 and TRBJ1-2; weak D call: TRBD1 (5 bases). Germline V gene lookup returns CDR1 SGHVS and CDR2 FNYEAQ. This CDR3 is built from 18 residues. The germline V and J ends were trimmed by 5 bases and 0 bases, with 22 bases remaining between them. As DNA, the CDR3 is TGTGCCAGCAGCCCATGGACCGGCCCCGACAGATCTAACTATGGCTACACCTTC. Protein: CASSPWTGPDRSNYGYTF.

This clonotype came up a few times. CDR3 in amino acids: CASRLGEQYF. In DNA, the CDR3 is TGTGCCAGCAGGCTAGGCGAGCAGTACTTC. The gene calls are TRBV2 and TRBJ2-7, with D unresolved. Germline assignment: CDR1 SNHLY and CDR2 FYNNEI. Trimming left V 6 bases short and J 6 bases short, with 6 bases between. The CDR3 is made up of 10 amino acids.

This chain connects TRBV10-3 to TRBJ2-1; the match to TRBD2 covers 9 bases. V lost 4 bases and J lost 7; bases outside the gene matches: 11. Germline V gene lookup returns CDR1 ENHRY and CDR2 SYGVKD. The CDR3 is 16 residues long. CDR3 in DNA: TGTGCCATCAGTGCAGCCCCTAGCGGGGTCGGAAATGAGCAGTTCTTC. Translation gives CAISAAPSGVGNEQFF.

This clonotype has a handful of counts. The CDR3 region is CASSLEGAANYGYTF. The CDR3 nucleotides are TGTGCCAGCAGCTTAGAGGGGGCCGCGAACTATGGCTACACCTTC. The chain carries TRBV11-2 and TRBJ1-2, with a tentative D call TRBD1 (6 bases). V lost 0 bases to trimming and J lost 2 bases, with 10 bases between them. The germline gives CDR1 SGHAT, CDR2 FQNNGV. The CDR3 has 15 residues.

This clonotype came up a few times. This chain connects TRBV7-9 to TRBJ2-5, with a weak D call TRBD2 (5 bases). V lost 9 bases to trimming and J lost 5 bases, with 19 bases between them. This CDR3 spans 14 amino acids. In germline, CDR1 is SEHNR, CDR2 FQNEAQ (reference sequence). Here the CDR3 DNA reads TGTGCCAGTCCCGAGCGGAATGGTAGCGAGACCCAGTACTTC. Encoded protein: CASPERNGSETQYF.

The chain carries TRBV20-1 and TRBJ2-7; TRBD2 agrees at 7 bases. The CDR3 is made up of 13 amino acids. Trimming took 1 base from V and 0 from J; bases not matched to a gene: 0. Germline loops: CDR1 DFQATT, CDR2 SNEGSKA (reference sequence). The CDR3 is CSARGGSSYEQYF. CDR3 sequence (DNA): TGCAGTGCTAGAGGCGGGAGCTCCTACGAGCAGTACTTC.

This clonotype has only one observation. This chain uses TRBV5-1 with TRBJ2-2; TRBD2 agrees at 8 bases. The germline CDR1 and CDR2 sequences are SGHRS and YFSETQ. The V segment lost 0 bases and the J segment 6 bases; nucleotides outside the gene matches: 4. The CDR3 has 15 residues. DNA for the CDR3: TGCGCCAGCAGCTTGGACGGGAGGGCCCCCGGGGAGCTGTTTTTT. Its protein product is CASSLDGRAPGELFF.

This rearrangement joins TRBV7-3 to TRBJ1-1; 7 bases agree with TRBD1. Losses at the gene ends were 4 bases for V and 7 bases for J; bases not matched to a gene: 9. Germline CDR1 reads SGHTA; CDR2 reads FQGTGA. The CDR3 has 14 amino acids. The CDR3 reads CASSSTSGGGEAFF. The DNA of the CDR3 is TGTGCCAGCAGCTCCACCTCAGGGGGGGGTGAAGCTTTCTTT.

This clonotype was observed a handful of times. J is TRBJ1-3 and V is TRBV6-1; D call uncertain. Germline V gene sequence: CDR1 MNHNS, CDR2 SASEGT. The CDR3 is made up of 12 amino acids. Trimming took off 2 bases at V and 8 bases at J, with 7 bases between the two ends. CDR3 protein: CASSERVDTIYF. The CDR3 region has the DNA TGTGCCAGCAGTGAAAGGGTGGACACCATATATTTT.